This T cell receptor (beta chain) was found in a study of shared clonotypes between healthy human individuals. Study information: Donors had three CD4 naive, three CD4 memory, two CD8 naive and one CD8 memory plate apiece.

CD4+ cell separation produced CD45RA+ naive and CD45RA-negative memory subsets. V lost 5 bases to trimming and J lost 8 bases; unmatched junction nucleotides: 10. The CDR3 is 14 amino acids. Germline assignment: CDR1 MNHEY and CDR2 SMNVEV (reference sequence). Across several immunoSEQ plates, the genomic DNA of each subset was split evenly. Assay: immunoSEQ multiplex PCR; the TCRdb copy retains only in-frame clones and omits some. The table includes a few million clones, 85% to 95% detected once. The chain links TRBV27 to TRBJ1-2, with TRBD1 matching 8 bases. The clonotype originates from a man between 18 and 29 years old in good health. Some clones in this sample may be carry-over from other donors' samples. The sequenced sample consisted of naive CD4+ T cells from PBMCs. As to subset: CD45RA+ positively selected. The DNA for the CDR3 is TGTGCCAGCAGTCCCGCGGGACAGGTGTACGGCTACACCTTC. Protein product: CASSPAGQVYGYTF.